This T cell receptor beta chain was recovered during a study of blood T cell repertoires in COVID-19. The CDR3 runs 15 residues. Germline V CDR1 and CDR2: MNHEY, SVGAGI. V lost 6 bases and J lost 0, with 12 bases in between. Measured with immunoSEQ multiplex PCR; TCRdb has only the in-frame clones, and not every one. Found here are 200,000 or so clones, approximately 82% of them singletons; the top ten hold approximately 7.2%. The TCR originated in a human donor with acute or convalescent COVID-19. The donor label of this sample is uncertain. V usage is TRBV6-5 and J usage is TRBJ1-5, with D uncertain. Sequencing was performed on peripheral blood. The CDR3 nucleotides read TGTGCCAGCAGACCTACAGTCGATAGCAATCAGCCCCAGCATTTT. Translated, it gives CASRPTVDSNQPQHF.